This passage covers 21 T cell receptor beta chains from one sample sequenced in a study of CD8+CD57+ T cells in acquired aplastic anemia listed by TCRdb under 2018. The sequencing machine was an Illumina HiSeq 2000. Genomic DNA was used as template for profiling of TCR beta VDJ combinations and CDR3 sequences. The public reads were quality trimmed at Q25 with fastp and then assembled into clones with MiXCR by TCRdb, keeping productive beta chains. Identical CDR3 proteins give one entry, which carries the most common genes and DNA. The sample table shows about 250,000 distinct CDR3 sequences, and around half are seen once. The ten largest clonotypes hold approximately 8% of the sample. Patients chosen for sequencing had shown expansion of CD8+CD57+ cells by flow cytometry. The sample comprised sorted CD4+, CD8+, or CD8+CD57+ T cells (not recorded which) from PBMCs. These receptors all come from a human donor with aplastic anemia.

This clonotype appeared many times. The chain employs TRBV12-3 or TRBV12-4 and TRBJ1-1, with TRBD1 matching over 7 bases. V shed 6 bases and J 0 bases; nucleotides not matched to a gene: 4. CDR3 size: 14 residues. CDR3 loop: CASRETGMNTEAFF. CDR3 in DNA: TGTGCCAGCAGGGAGACAGGGATGAACACTGAAGCTTTCTTT.

The chain uses TRBV19 and TRBJ2-7, with 8 bases matching TRBD1. This CDR3 spans 14 amino acids. The germline CDR1 and CDR2 sequences are LNHDA and SQIVND (reference sequence). The V and J ends lost 7 bases and 7 bases, in that order; junction bases with no gene match: 12. The CDR3 loop is CASTNTGGYNEQYF. Written as DNA, the CDR3 is TGTGCCAGTACCAACACAGGGGGGTACAATGAGCAGTACTTC.

DNA for the CDR3: TGCAGCGCATCCCGGGACAGGGATCAGCCCCAGCATTTT. Translated: CSASRDRDQPQHF. The chain combines TRBV29-1 with TRBJ1-5; 9 bases match TRBD1. This CDR3 is 13 amino acids long. From germline, CDR1 is SQVTM and CDR2 ANQGSEA. The junction had 6 bases not matched to a gene; V was cut back by 7 bases and J by 5 bases.

Comments on this clonotype: A much larger clone differs from this one at a single base, so this may be a read error. The CDR3 loop is CASSPPWEGSNERLFF. The CDR3 DNA reads TGTGCCAGCAGCCCCCCGTGGGAGGGGTCTAATGAAAGACTGTTTTTT. The genes are TRBV7-9 and TRBJ1-4, with a weak D call TRBD1 (5 bases). The CDR3 length is 16 residues. The germline gives CDR1 SEHNR, CDR2 FQNEAQ (reference sequence). Looking up the rest from reference TRBV7-9 and TRBJ1-4 gives the full variable domain: DTGVSQNPRHKITKRGQNVTFRCDPISEHNRLYWYRQTLGQGPEFLTYFQNEAQLEKSRLLSDRFSAERPKGSFSTLEIQRTEQGDSAMYLCASSPPWEGSNERLFFGSGTQLSVL.

The chain uses TRBV14 and TRBJ2-2; D is possibly TRBD2 (6 bases). The CDR3 has 15 residues. Germline CDR1 SGHDN, CDR2 FVKESK. Trimming cost V 1 base and J 0 bases, with 6 bases left between them. The CDR3 region has the DNA TGTGCCAGCAGCCAAGGACTAGCGAACACCGGGGAGCTGTTTTTT. The encoded protein is CASSQGLANTGELFF.

There are many counts of this clonotype. V usage is TRBV7-9 and J usage is TRBJ2-3; D gene unclear. Deletions cut 5 bases from V and 3 bases from J, with 0 bases between. The germline CDR1 and CDR2 sequences are SEHNR and FQNEAQ (reference sequence). The CDR3 consists of 10 residues. Written as DNA, the CDR3 is TGTGCCAGCAGCACAGATACGCAGTATTTT. This encodes CASSTDTQYF.

This clonotype appeared many times. This sequence joins TRBV25-1 and TRBJ2-3; D not certain. The CDR3 runs to 15 residues. Germline CDR1 and CDR2: MGHDK and SYGVNS. The ends were cut back, 6 bases at V and 0 bases at J, with 13 bases in the middle. The CDR3 here is CASSLGPRSTDTQYF. The CDR3 region has the DNA TGTGCCAGCAGCCTAGGACCCCGAAGCACAGATACGCAGTATTTT.

The chain employs TRBV7-9 and TRBJ1-2, with a possible D match to TRBD1 (6 bases). The V end lost 5 bases, the J end lost 2 bases, and 12 bases lay between the germline ends. The CDR3 is 14 residues long. CDR1 is SEHNR, CDR2 FQNEAQ, per germline (reference sequence). The CDR3 DNA reads as TGTGCCAGCAGCAGGTTACAGGGAAACTATGGCTACACCTTC. Protein: CASSRLQGNYGYTF.

This chain uses TRBV24-1 with TRBJ1-2; D not resolved. V was shortened by 3 bases and J by 5 bases, with 3 bases between the two germline ends. Germline V lookup: CDR1 KGHDR, CDR2 SFDVKD. The CDR3 length is 11 residues. The CDR3: CATSDIYGYTF. CDR3 bases: TGTGCCACCAGTGATATATATGGCTACACCTTC.

The chain recombines TRBV7-2 with TRBJ2-7, with D possibly TRBD1 on 6 matching bases. Per the germline V gene, CDR1 is SGHTA and CDR2 is FQGNSA. This CDR3 has 14 residues. V lost 3 bases to trimming and J lost 2 bases, with 11 bases between them. The chain's CDR3 is CASSLGATTYEQYF. The CDR3 region has the DNA TGTGCCAGCAGCTTGGGGGCAACTACCTACGAGCAGTACTTC.

V gene TRBV24-1 combines with J gene TRBJ2-2; the D is unclear. Trimming stripped 1 base from V and 6 bases from J, with 5 bases between. The CDR3 totals 13 residues. Germline V gene lookup returns CDR1 KGHDR and CDR2 SFDVKD. The chain's CDR3 is CATSDFAAGELFF. As DNA, the CDR3 is TGTGCCACCAGTGATTTCGCTGCCGGGGAGCTGTTTTTT.

The chain employs TRBV15 and TRBJ1-6; TRBD1 agrees at 7 bases. Per the germline V gene, CDR1 is LNHNV and CDR2 is YYDKDF (reference sequence). The V segment lost 3 bases and the J segment 10 bases; nucleotides outside the gene matches: 9. This CDR3 spans 15 amino acids. The CDR3 DNA is TGTGCCACCAGCAGCGTAGACAGGGAAAGATCACCCCTCCACTTT. Translating it yields CATSSVDRERSPLHF. The whole variable domain, remainder taken from reference TRBV15 and TRBJ1-6, is DAMVIQNPRYQVTQFGKPVTLSCSQTLNHNVMYWYQQKSSQAPKLLFHYYDKDFNNEADTPDNFQSRRPNTSFCFLDIRSPGLGDTAMYLCATSSVDRERSPLHFGNGTRLTVT.

This clonotype was found once. This chain connects TRBV16 to TRBJ1-5, with D uncertain. The V and J ends lost 0 bases and 3 bases respectively, with 6 bases between them. The CDR3 is 14 residues long. The germline gives CDR1 KGHSY, CDR2 FQNENV. CDR3 in DNA: TGTGCCAGCAGCCAATCCTCAATCAATCAGCCCCAGCATTTT. Translating it yields CASSQSSINQPQHF.

To note about this clonotype: This may be a read error: a much more frequent sequence differs by one nucleotide. This chain links TRBV5-5 with TRBJ2-2; 7 positions agree with TRBD2. CDR1 is SGHKS, CDR2 YYEKEE, per germline (reference sequence). CDR3 length equals 12 residues. For the CDR3, the DNA is TGCGCCAGCAGCTCCCGTGGGGGGGAGCTGCTTTTT. Its translation is CASSSRGGELLF.

On this clonotype itself: The junction differs from germline at one of its ends, possibly a read error. The rearrangement links TRBV7-2 to TRBJ1-1; D is unresolved. In germline, CDR1 is SGHTA, CDR2 FQGNSA. CDR3 length equals 13 residues. CDR3 sequence reads: CANSVDGNTEAFF. CDR3 DNA sequence: TGTGCCAACAGCGTAGACGGGAACACTGAAGCTTTCTTT.

Ten or more counts support this clonotype. This rearrangement joins TRBV4-1 to TRBJ2-1; D is unresolved. The CDR3 is 13 residues long. Per germline, CDR1 MGHRA and CDR2 YSYEKL. V lost 6 bases to trimming and J lost 10 bases, with 16 bases between them. This CDR3 is CASSRLTPYEQFF. DNA for the CDR3: TGCGCCAGCAGTAGATTGACCCCATACGAGCAGTTCTTC.

The chain combines TRBV3-1 with TRBJ2-7, with 12 bases identical to TRBD1. Trimming removed 5 bases from V and 1 base from J; junction bases left unmatched: 9. This CDR3 comprises 17 residues. The germline gives CDR1 LGHDT, CDR2 YNNKEL (reference sequence). CDR3 loop: CASSVRDRGLTSYEQYF. The DNA of the CDR3 is TGTGCCAGCAGCGTCCGGGACAGGGGGCTTACTTCCTACGAGCAGTACTTC.

The rearrangement links TRBV19 to TRBJ1-5, with unresolved D. The CDR3 sequence is 16 residues long. V was cut by 2 bases and J by 0 bases, with 11 bases left in between. Germline V gene data show CDR1 as LNHDA and CDR2 as SQIVND (reference sequence). In nucleotides, the CDR3 is TGTGCCAGTAGTATATTCTGGGGAAATAGCAATCAGCCCCAGCATTTT. Translation: CASSIFWGNSNQPQHF.

There are many counts of this clonotype. V is TRBV7-3 and J is TRBJ2-1; 9 bases agree with TRBD1. The CDR3 contains 14 residues. V was clipped by 4 bases and J by 7 bases; unmatched bases: 5. The germline V gene encodes CDR1 SGHTA and CDR2 FQGTGA. The CDR3 sequence is CASSSTGGWNEQFF. The DNA of the CDR3 is TGTGCCAGCAGCTCGACAGGGGGATGGAATGAGCAGTTCTTC. The variable domain in full, with the rest retrieved from reference TRBV7-3 and TRBJ2-1, is GAGVSQTPSNKVTEKGKYVELRCDPISGHTALYWYRQSLGQGPEFLIYFQGTGAADDSGLPNDRFFAVRPEGSVSTLKIQRTERGDSAVYLCASSSTGGWNEQFFGPGTRLTVL.

Concerning this clonotype itself: An end of the junction differs from the germline gene, which may be a read error. The chain is built from TRBV24-1 and TRBJ2-2, with D unclear. The CDR3 length is 15 residues. Germline V gives CDR1 KGHDR, CDR2 SFDVKD. CDR3 nucleotide sequence: TGTGCCAGCAGTTTCCGCGAGCCGAACACCGGGGAGCTGTTTTTT. It specifies CASSFREPNTGELFF.

The sample holds many counts of this clonotype. The genes are TRBV14 and TRBJ1-6, with 9 bases lining up with TRBD1. Germline CDR1 is SGHDN and CDR2 is FVKESK. Trimming at V came to 1 base and at J to 10 bases, leaving 5 bases not matched to a gene. CDR3 length: 15 residues. CDR3 nucleotide sequence: TGTGCCAGCAGCCAAGCCGGGACAGGGCCCTCACCCCTCCACTTT. Encoded protein: CASSQAGTGPSPLHF.